This TCR beta chain is drawn from a study of blood T cell repertoires in COVID-19. Whole-study context: The United States, Italy and Spain were the sources of the acute and convalescent COVID-19 samples.

The germline gives CDR1 LNHDA, CDR2 SQIVND (reference sequence). The CDR3 extends over 12 amino acids. V was cut by 9 bases and J by 3 bases, with 12 bases left in between. Repertoires were generated with immunoSEQ multiplex PCR, while TCRdb's copy carries only in-frame clones and drops some. Found here are 210,000 or so clones, around 75% of them singletons; the top ten hold approximately 5%. Sequencing input: peripheral blood. The sequence derives from a human donor in a cohort sampled during active COVID-19. J is TRBJ2-7 and V is TRBV19, with no clear D. The CDR3 region is CASRGDVYEQYF. The CDR3 DNA reads as TGTGCCAGCCGAGGAGACGTCTACGAGCAGTACTTC.